The clone carrying this T cell receptor beta chain was observed at least ten times. Unique molecular identifiers were in the cDNA, with template-switch universal primer binding. TCRdb redid the calling of the 5' RACE reads with MiXCR, one entry per CDR3 protein. The sample lists 410,000 or so distinct CDR3 sequences, approximately 17% occurring once. These data are taken from a study of identical twins. Germline V lookup: CDR1 LGHNA, CDR2 YSLEER. The length of the CDR3 is 15 residues. V dropped 2 bases and J dropped 2; count of bases not matched to a gene: 3. The sample comprised naive T cells sorted from blood. The chain is built from TRBV4-3 and TRBJ1-2; 9 positions agree with TRBD1. This receptor was identified in a man aged 50-60 years in good health. The CDR3 nucleotides are TGCGCCAGCAGCCAACCGGGACAGGGAAACTATGGCTACACCTTC. Translating it yields CASSQPGQGNYGYTF.